The 5 T cell receptor beta chains below were found in one sample sequenced in a study of T cells in Graves' hyperthyroidism and ophthalmopathy. The source material, RNA transcripts, was used to amplify TCR beta CDR3 regions. First-round RT-PCR targeting the TCR CDR3 was performed with the HTBI primer set. TCRdb processed the multiplex PCR reads anew with MiXCR; each CDR3 protein has one entry. The table records roughly 640,000 distinct CDR3 sequences, approximately 16% of them present only once. Sequenced: blood. The receptors come from a woman aged 40 to 49 with Graves' ophthalmopathy.

For the CDR3, the DNA is TGCAGCGTGGGACAGGGCCACGAGCAGTACTTC. It encodes CSVGQGHEQYF. The genes are TRBV29-1 and TRBJ2-7; 9 nucleotides agree with TRBD1. V gave up 6 bases and J gave up 5 bases; unmatched junction bases: 2. This CDR3 comprises 11 residues. Germline V gene lookup returns CDR1 SQVTM and CDR2 ANQGSEA.

This clonotype came up many times. This chain uses TRBV3-1 with TRBJ2-7; 7 bases line up with TRBD1. The germline V gene has CDR1 LGHDT and CDR2 YNNKEL (reference sequence). Unmatched junction bases numbered 6, after V lost 5 bases and J lost 2 bases. The CDR3 has 14 amino acids. The CDR3 DNA sequence: TGTGCCAGCAGCACCTTAGACAGGGCCTACGAGCAGTACTTC. Its translation is CASSTLDRAYEQYF.

The table lists this clonotype with a few counts. CDR3 nucleotide sequence: TGTGCCAGCAGCTTACTGGGACTGTCCAATCAGCCCCAGCATTTT. It translates to CASSLLGLSNQPQHF. The V and J genes are TRBV7-2 and TRBJ1-5, with D possibly being TRBD1 (5 bases). V shed 2 bases and J shed 3 bases, with 11 bases lying between them. Germline V gene sequence: CDR1 SGHTA, CDR2 FQGNSA. The CDR3 is 15 residues long.

The J gene is TRBJ1-2, the V gene TRBV7-9; perhaps TRBD1 as D (5 bases). This CDR3 comprises 15 residues. Trimming took off 3 bases at V and 9 bases at J, with 20 bases between the two ends. Germline V gene data show CDR1 as SEHNR and CDR2 as FQNEAQ (reference sequence). The CDR3 protein is CASSLMSGPTVSYTF. Written as DNA, the CDR3 is TGTGCCAGCAGCTTGATGTCCGGGCCGACAGTAAGCTACACCTTC.

The V call is TRBV30, the J call TRBJ2-5, with TRBD2 matching 7 bases. CDR3 length: 14 residues. Trimming took 5 bases from V and 2 from J; bases not matched to a gene: 8. Germline V lookup: CDR1 GTSNPN, CDR2 SVGIG (reference sequence). The CDR3 nucleotides read TGTGCCTGGGGGGGACTATCCTATCAAGAGACCCAGTACTTC. It translates to CAWGGLSYQETQYF.